Presented here are 28 T cell receptor beta chains from one specimen sequenced in a study of blood T cells in healthy people across ages. Alongside a J-beta primer mix, a sample-barcoded 5' primer served in a second PCR lasting 7 to 11 cycles. TCRdb reanalysed the 5' RACE reads using MiXCR and keeps one entry per CDR3 protein. This table holds over 1,200,000 distinct CDR3 sequences, roughly 60% found once. The sample was blood. The receptors originated from a man aged 18 to 29 in good health.

V gene TRBV5-1 combines with J gene TRBJ1-2; 12 nucleotides match TRBD1. Germline lookup yields CDR1 SGHRS and CDR2 YFSETQ. V was clipped by 1 base and J by 7 bases; unmatched bases: 2. The CDR3 is 14 residues long. DNA for the CDR3: TGCGCCAGCAGCTTGCGGGACAGGGGGCCTGGCTACACCTTC. This encodes CASSLRDRGPGYTF.

The chain joins TRBV5-1 to TRBJ2-1; 9 bases agree with TRBD2. This CDR3 contains 15 residues. The germline V gene encodes CDR1 SGHRS and CDR2 YFSETQ. V lost 0 bases, J lost 8 bases, and 6 bases stayed unmatched. The CDR3 sequence: CASSLGLAGIDEQFF. For the CDR3, the DNA is TGCGCCAGCAGCTTGGGGCTAGCGGGAATAGATGAGCAGTTCTTC.

This clonotype was observed a handful of times. The chain links TRBV2 to TRBJ2-3; 7 bases align to TRBD2. Trimming cost V 7 bases and J 2 bases; bases outside gene matches: 9. The CDR3 has 15 residues. CDR1 and CDR2 (germline): SNHLY, FYNNEI. CDR3 protein: CASTQIGTNTDTQYF. CDR3 sequence (DNA): TGTGCCAGCACCCAAATAGGGACTAACACAGATACGCAGTATTTT.

The rearrangement uses TRBV9 and TRBJ1-5; D not certain. There are 14 residues in the CDR3. The V gene lost 3 bases and the J gene lost 3 bases, with 10 bases spanning the gap. Germline V gives CDR1 SGDLS, CDR2 YYNGEE. For the CDR3, the DNA is TGTGCCAGCAGCGGTCACGGAAACAATCAGCCCCAGCATTTT. Translation gives CASSGHGNNQPQHF.

This CDR3 is CASTSYDRGNYGYTF. The CDR3 bases are TGTGCCAGCACGTCTTATGACAGGGGCAACTATGGCTACACCTTC. This chain links TRBV2 with TRBJ1-2; 8 positions match TRBD1. V shed 7 bases, J shed 2 bases, and the junction held 9 bases outside the gene matches. Germline V gene sequence: CDR1 SNHLY, CDR2 FYNNEI. The CDR3 extends over 15 amino acids.

The J gene is TRBJ2-7, the V gene TRBV7-2, with D possibly TRBD1 on 5 matching bases. Germline values: CDR1 SGHTA, CDR2 FQGNSA. This CDR3 is 14 amino acids long. Trimming shortened V by 1 base and J by 2 bases, and 9 bases separated the two germline ends. The CDR3 sequence is CASSLVGAPYEQYF. CDR3 bases: TGTGCCAGCAGCTTAGTAGGGGCCCCCTACGAGCAGTACTTC.

The rearrangement links TRBV28 to TRBJ2-3; D is possibly TRBD1 or TRBD2 (6 bases each). Germline CDR1 is MDHEN and CDR2 is SYDVKM. The ends were cut back, 5 bases at V and 4 bases at J, with 16 bases in the middle. This CDR3 region has 15 residues. The DNA for the CDR3 is TGTGCCAGCAGTCTAACGGGGGCCCAAGCAGATACGCAGTATTTT. Protein: CASSLTGAQADTQYF.

V usage is TRBV20-1 and J usage is TRBJ2-5, with D uncertain. This CDR3 contains 13 residues. Deletions cut 0 bases from V and 5 bases from J, with 10 bases between. Germline V gene data show CDR1 as DFQATT and CDR2 as SNEGSKA (reference sequence). CDR3 in DNA: TGCAGTGCTAGAGATGATGTTCGGGAGACCCAGTACTTC. This gives the protein CSARDDVRETQYF.

This clonotype was seen a handful of times. The rearrangement links TRBV4-1 to TRBJ2-4; 7 bases line up with TRBD2. This CDR3 region has 18 residues. Germline CDR1 reads MGHRA; CDR2 reads YSYEKL. Trimming at V came to 0 bases and at J to 1 base, leaving 9 bases not matched to a gene. CDR3 sequence (DNA): TGCGCCAGCAGCCAAGATCGTACTCCCGGGGGGGCCAAAAACATTCAGTACTTC. This sequence encodes CASSQDRTPGGAKNIQYF.

V and J are TRBV6-5 and TRBJ2-3; TRBD2 is a possible D gene (7 bases). V lost 11 bases and J 4 bases, leaving 19 bases between the germline ends. CDR3 size: 14 residues. Germline CDR1 reads MNHEY; CDR2 reads SVGAGI. CDR3 protein: CAARRGGGADTQYF. In DNA, the CDR3 is TGTGCCGCACGCCGGGGCGGGGGCGCAGATACGCAGTATTTT.

The genes are TRBV21-1 and TRBJ1-5; TRBD1, as called in the table, went unchecked against the DNA. TRBV21-1 is annotated as a pseudogene. This CDR3 has 17 residues. CDR3 bases: TGTGCCAGCACCAATGGCCCCTTGACAGGGGGCCGTCAGCCCCAGCATTTT. Translated, it gives CASTNGPLTGGRQPQHF.

This clonotype was counted a few times. The gene calls are TRBV7-9 and TRBJ2-5; perhaps TRBD2 as D (5 bases). Deletions cut 6 bases from V and 5 bases from J, with 16 bases between. CDR3 length: 14 amino acids. The germline V gene encodes CDR1 SEHNR and CDR2 FQNEAQ (reference sequence). DNA for the CDR3: TGTGCCAGCAGAGCGGTTGGAACCGCGGAGACCCAGTACTTC. It translates to CASRAVGTAETQYF.

V usage is TRBV7-9 and J usage is TRBJ2-1; TRBD2 agrees at 9 bases. V shed 4 bases, J shed 8 bases, and the junction held 6 bases outside the gene matches. This CDR3 spans 14 amino acids. The germline V gene has CDR1 SEHNR and CDR2 FQNEAQ (reference sequence). The CDR3: CASSSSGAGYEQFF. In DNA form, the CDR3 reads TGTGCCAGCAGCTCTAGCGGGGCGGGCTATGAGCAGTTCTTC.

A word on this clonotype: One end of the junction fails to match germline, which may point to a read error. The V gene is TRBV9, the J gene TRBJ1-1; D not certain. The V gene's germline CDR1 is SGDLS and CDR2 YYNGEE. This CDR3 contains 13 residues. The CDR3, as DNA: TGTGCCAGCAGCGTAGAGGAGAACCCTGAAGCTTTCTTT. Amino acid sequence: CASSVEENPEAFF.

The chain uses TRBV6-6 and TRBJ2-5, with D uncertain. The CDR3 consists of 13 residues. The V end was cut by 3 bases, the J end by 2 bases, with 7 bases between. Germline CDR1 is MNHNY and CDR2 is SVGAGI (reference sequence). The CDR3 DNA is TGTGCCAGCAGTTATAGGAGACAAGAGACCCAGTACTTC. As protein: CASSYRRQETQYF.

There are a few counts of this clonotype. This rearrangement joins TRBV4-3 to TRBJ1-2; 7 nucleotides agree with TRBD1. J was trimmed by 4 bases and V by 3 bases; bases with no gene match: 5. This CDR3 comprises 14 residues. From germline, CDR1 is LGHNA and CDR2 YSLEER. The chain's CDR3 is CASSHRDSAYGYTF. CDR3 DNA sequence: TGCGCCAGCAGCCATAGGGACAGCGCCTATGGCTACACCTTC.

A few counts support this clonotype. This chain links TRBV9 with TRBJ2-2, with 7 bases lining up with TRBD1. V shed 4 bases and J 4 bases; nucleotides not matched to a gene: 10. Germline assignment: CDR1 SGDLS and CDR2 YYNGEE. The CDR3 has 16 residues. The CDR3 region has the DNA TGTGCCAGCAGCAATAACCAGGGGGTCGGCACCGGGGAGCTGTTTTTT. Its protein product is CASSNNQGVGTGELFF. Based on the CDR3 plus reference TRBV9 and TRBJ2-2, the full variable domain is DSGVTQTPKHLITATGQRVTLRCSPRSGDLSVYWYQQSLDQGLQFLIQYYNGEERAKGNILERFSAQQFPDLHSELNLSSLELGDSALYFCASSNNQGVGTGELFFGEGSRLTVL.

The rearrangement joins TRBV20-1 to TRBJ1-2; D is undetermined. V was shortened by 5 bases and J by 5 bases, with 9 bases between the two germline ends. The germline gives CDR1 DFQATT, CDR2 SNEGSKA (reference sequence). This CDR3 is built from 11 residues. CDR3 amino acids: CSAAQVYGYTF. In DNA, the CDR3 is TGCAGTGCTGCCCAGGTTTATGGCTACACCTTC.

The V call is TRBV6-2 or TRBV6-3, the J call TRBJ1-2, with D unclear. The CDR3 totals 12 residues. The germline V gene has CDR1 MNHEY and CDR2 SVGEGT. V was cut by 6 bases and J by 4 bases, with 9 bases left in between. CDR3 bases: TGTGCCAGCAGCGCCTTTAGCTATGGCTACACCTTC. Encoded protein: CASSAFSYGYTF.

This rearrangement joins TRBV20-1 to TRBJ2-4; TRBD1 might be the D (6 bases). The DNA end favors TRBJ2-7, so the J call may be wrong. The CDR3 is made up of 13 amino acids. Germline V gene data show CDR1 as DFQATT and CDR2 as SNEGSKA (reference sequence). The CDR3 reads CRAKGVAPYEQYF. CDR3 coding DNA: TGCAGGGCCAAGGGGGTCGCCCCCTACGAGCAGTACTTC.

V and J are TRBV7-2 and TRBJ2-3; D gene ambiguous. Germline values: CDR1 SGHTA, CDR2 FQGNSA. V lost 1 base to trimming and J lost 5 bases, with 10 bases between them. The CDR3 length is 14 residues. The CDR3 coding sequence is TGTGCCAGCAGCTTAGATGTAGCCAGAGATACGCAGTATTTT. Amino acids: CASSLDVARDTQYF.

This clonotype was found a few times. The chain combines TRBV7-2 with TRBJ2-7, with a tentative D call TRBD1 (6 bases). The CDR3 runs 14 residues. V was pared by 4 bases and J by 1 base, with 11 bases between. Germline V gene sequence: CDR1 SGHTA, CDR2 FQGNSA. CDR3 in DNA: TGTGCCAGCAGCTCACTGGACAGATCCTACGAGCAGTACTTC. Translated, it gives CASSSLDRSYEQYF.

The count of this clonotype is one. The chain has TRBV4-3 and TRBJ2-1; 10 nucleotides match TRBD1. Germline-derived CDR1 and CDR2 are LGHNA and YSLEER. This CDR3 is built from 16 residues. V shed 4 bases, J shed 5 bases, and the junction held 8 bases outside the gene matches. In DNA, the CDR3 is TGCGCCAGCAGCCCCAGCGTAGGACAGGGGGACAATGAGCAGTTCTTC. Its protein product is CASSPSVGQGDNEQFF.

The chain combines TRBV12-3 or TRBV12-4 with TRBJ2-1, with 10 nucleotides matching TRBD2. This CDR3 spans 13 amino acids. V shed 2 bases and J 15 bases; nucleotides not matched to a gene: 7. The CDR3 region has the DNA TGTGCCAGCAGTTTAACTAGCGGGATGTATCTGTTCTTC. It codes for CASSLTSGMYLFF.

J is TRBJ2-7 and V is TRBV5-6, with D perhaps assigned TRBD1 or TRBD2 (5 bases each). This CDR3 comprises 13 residues. The V gene lost 4 bases and the J gene lost 10 bases, with 18 bases spanning the gap. The V gene's germline CDR1 is SGHDT and CDR2 YYEEEE. The CDR3 nucleotides read TGTGCCAGCAGCCGGTGGGACGCGGATACCCAGTACTTC. It encodes CASSRWDADTQYF.

This clonotype was recorded only once. The V and J genes are TRBV4-3 and TRBJ2-1; D perhaps matches TRBD2 (7 bases). Germline CDR1 is LGHNA and CDR2 is YSLEER. The V end lost 3 bases, the J end lost 5 bases, and 17 bases lay between the germline ends. This CDR3 comprises 16 residues. This CDR3 is CASSHQRGGMHNEQFF. In DNA form, the CDR3 reads TGCGCCAGCAGCCATCAGAGGGGGGGCATGCACAATGAGCAGTTCTTC.

This chain links TRBV10-3 with TRBJ1-2, with 7 bases that match TRBD1. CDR3 length: 15 amino acids. V shed 6 bases, J shed 1 base, and the junction held 8 bases outside the gene matches. Germline assignment: CDR1 ENHRY and CDR2 SYGVKD. Here the CDR3 reads CAISPDRTNNYGYTF. The CDR3 bases are TGTGCCATCAGCCCGGACAGGACTAATAACTATGGCTACACCTTC.

This clonotype was seen only a few times. V gene TRBV6-1 combines with J gene TRBJ1-5; tentatively, D is TRBD1 (6 bases). This CDR3 is built from 16 residues. Trimming left V 6 bases short and J 3 bases short, with 18 bases between. Germline-derived CDR1 and CDR2 are MNHNS and SASEGT. The CDR3 region has the DNA TGTGCCAGCAGGCAGACAAGGGGGGATTCCAATCAGCCCCAGCATTTT. Its translation: CASRQTRGDSNQPQHF.